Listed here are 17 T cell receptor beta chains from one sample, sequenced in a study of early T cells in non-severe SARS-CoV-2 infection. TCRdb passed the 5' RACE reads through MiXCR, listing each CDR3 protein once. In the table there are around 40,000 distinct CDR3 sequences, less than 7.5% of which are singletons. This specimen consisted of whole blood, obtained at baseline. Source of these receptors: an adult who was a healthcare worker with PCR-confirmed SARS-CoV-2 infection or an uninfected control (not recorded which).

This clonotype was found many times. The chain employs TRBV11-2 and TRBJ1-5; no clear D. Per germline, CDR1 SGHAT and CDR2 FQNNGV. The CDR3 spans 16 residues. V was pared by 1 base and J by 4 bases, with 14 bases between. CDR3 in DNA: TGTGCCAGCAGCTTAGGATCGGGTCGGTTGAATCAGCCCCAGCATTTT. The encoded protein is CASSLGSGRLNQPQHF.

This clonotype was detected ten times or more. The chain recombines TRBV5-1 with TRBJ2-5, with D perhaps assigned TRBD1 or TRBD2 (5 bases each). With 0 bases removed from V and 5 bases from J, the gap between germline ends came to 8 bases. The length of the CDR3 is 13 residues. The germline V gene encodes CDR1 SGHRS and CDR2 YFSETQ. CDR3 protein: CASSLGGEETQYF. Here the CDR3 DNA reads TGCGCCAGCAGCTTGGGAGGGGAGGAGACCCAGTACTTC. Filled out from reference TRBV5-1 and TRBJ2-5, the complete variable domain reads KAGVTQTPRYLIKTRGQQVTLSCSPISGHRSVSWYQQTPGQGLQFLFEYFSETQRNKGNFPGRFSGRQFSNSRSEMNVSTLELGDSALYLCASSLGGEETQYFGPGTRLLVL.

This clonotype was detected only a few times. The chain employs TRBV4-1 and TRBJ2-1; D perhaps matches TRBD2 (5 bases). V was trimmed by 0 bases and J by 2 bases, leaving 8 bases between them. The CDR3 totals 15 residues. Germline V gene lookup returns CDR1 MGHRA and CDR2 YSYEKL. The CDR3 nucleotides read TGCGCCAGCAGCCAAGAAGGGCGGGCCTACAATGAGCAGTTCTTC. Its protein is CASSQEGRAYNEQFF.

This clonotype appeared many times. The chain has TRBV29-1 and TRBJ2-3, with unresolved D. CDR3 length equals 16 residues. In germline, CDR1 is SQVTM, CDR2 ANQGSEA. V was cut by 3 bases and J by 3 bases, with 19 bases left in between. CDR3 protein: CSVDYPIADSTDTQYF. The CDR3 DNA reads TGCAGCGTTGATTACCCCATTGCAGACTCAACAGATACGCAGTATTTT.

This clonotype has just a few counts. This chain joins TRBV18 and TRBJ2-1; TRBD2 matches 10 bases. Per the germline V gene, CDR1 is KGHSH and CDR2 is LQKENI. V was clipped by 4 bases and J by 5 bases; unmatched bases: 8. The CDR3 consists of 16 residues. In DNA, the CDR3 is TGTGCCAGCTCACGTTCTAGCGGGAGAACCCACAATGAGCAGTTCTTC. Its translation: CASSRSSGRTHNEQFF.

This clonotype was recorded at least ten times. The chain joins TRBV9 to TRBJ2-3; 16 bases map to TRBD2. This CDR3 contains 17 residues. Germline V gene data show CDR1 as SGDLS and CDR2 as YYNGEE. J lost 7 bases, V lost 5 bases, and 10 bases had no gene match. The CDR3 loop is CASSPPGLAGGPNTQYF. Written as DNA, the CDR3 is TGTGCCAGCAGTCCACCGGGACTAGCGGGAGGGCCTAATACGCAGTATTTT.

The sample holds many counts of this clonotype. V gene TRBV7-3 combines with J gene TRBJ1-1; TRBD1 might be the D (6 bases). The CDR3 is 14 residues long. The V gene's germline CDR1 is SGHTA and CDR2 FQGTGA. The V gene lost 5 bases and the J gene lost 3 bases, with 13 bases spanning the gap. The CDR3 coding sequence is TGTGCCAGCAGCCTCTATCAGGGGCACACTGAAGCTTTCTTT. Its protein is CASSLYQGHTEAFF. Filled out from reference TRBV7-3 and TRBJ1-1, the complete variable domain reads GAGVSQTPSNKVTEKGKYVELRCDPISGHTALYWYRQSLGQGPEFLIYFQGTGAADDSGLPNDRFFAVRPEGSVSTLKIQRTERGDSAVYLCASSLYQGHTEAFFGQGTRLTVV.

DNA of the CDR3: TGTGCCTGGACTCGGACAGCTGTTACCACGAACACTGAAGCTTTCTTT. The encoded protein is CAWTRTAVTTNTEAFF. V usage is TRBV30 and J usage is TRBJ1-1, with a possible D match to TRBD1 (6 bases). Germline CDR1 reads GTSNPN; CDR2 reads SVGIG (reference sequence). V lost 4 bases and J 1 base, leaving 19 bases between the germline ends. The CDR3 runs 16 residues.

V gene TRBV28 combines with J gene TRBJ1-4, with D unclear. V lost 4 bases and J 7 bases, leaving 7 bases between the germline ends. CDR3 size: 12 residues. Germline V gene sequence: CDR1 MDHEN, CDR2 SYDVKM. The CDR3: CASSSSPEKLFF. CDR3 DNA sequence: TGTGCCAGCAGTTCGTCTCCTGAAAAACTGTTTTTT.

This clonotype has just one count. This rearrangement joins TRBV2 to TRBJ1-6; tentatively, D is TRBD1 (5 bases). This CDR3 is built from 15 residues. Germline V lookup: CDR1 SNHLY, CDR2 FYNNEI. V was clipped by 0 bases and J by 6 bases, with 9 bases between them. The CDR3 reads CASSEAGVSNSPLHF. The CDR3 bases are TGTGCCAGCAGTGAAGCGGGGGTGTCTAATTCACCCCTCCACTTT. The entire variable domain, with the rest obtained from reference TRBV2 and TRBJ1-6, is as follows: EPEVTQTPSHQVTQMGQEVILRCVPISNHLYFYWYRQILGQKVEFLVSFYNNEISEKSEIFDDQFSVERPDGSNFTLKIRSTKLEDSAMYFCASSEAGVSNSPLHFGNGTRLTVT.

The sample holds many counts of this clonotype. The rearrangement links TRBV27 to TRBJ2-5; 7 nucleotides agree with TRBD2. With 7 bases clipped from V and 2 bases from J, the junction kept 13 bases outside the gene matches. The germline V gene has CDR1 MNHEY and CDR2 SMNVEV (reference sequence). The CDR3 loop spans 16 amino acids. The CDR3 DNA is TGTGCCAGCAAAAGGGGAACAAGCGGGGATCAAGAGACCCAGTACTTC. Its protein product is CASKRGTSGDQETQYF.

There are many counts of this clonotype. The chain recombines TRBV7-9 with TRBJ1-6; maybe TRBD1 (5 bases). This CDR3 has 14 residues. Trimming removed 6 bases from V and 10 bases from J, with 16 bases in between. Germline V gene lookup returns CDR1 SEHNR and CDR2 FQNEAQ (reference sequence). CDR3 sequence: CASSPQGLESPLHF. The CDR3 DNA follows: TGTGCCAGCAGTCCCCAGGGATTGGAGTCACCCCTCCACTTT.

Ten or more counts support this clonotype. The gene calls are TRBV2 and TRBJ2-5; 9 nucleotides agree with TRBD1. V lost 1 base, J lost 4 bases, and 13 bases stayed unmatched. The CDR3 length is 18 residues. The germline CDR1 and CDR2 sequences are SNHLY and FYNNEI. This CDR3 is CASSEEGPGTGGRETQYF. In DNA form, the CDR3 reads TGTGCCAGCAGTGAAGAGGGGCCGGGAACAGGGGGCCGAGAGACCCAGTACTTC. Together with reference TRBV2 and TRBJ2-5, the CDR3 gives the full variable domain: EPEVTQTPSHQVTQMGQEVILRCVPISNHLYFYWYRQILGQKVEFLVSFYNNEISEKSEIFDDQFSVERPDGSNFTLKIRSTKLEDSAMYFCASSEEGPGTGGRETQYFGPGTRLLVL.

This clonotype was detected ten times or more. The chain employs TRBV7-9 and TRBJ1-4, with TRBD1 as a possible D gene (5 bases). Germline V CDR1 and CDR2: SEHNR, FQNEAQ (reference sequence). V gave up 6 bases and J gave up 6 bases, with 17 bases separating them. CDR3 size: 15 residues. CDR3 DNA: TGTGCCAGCAGTGGGGCCGGAGGGATTTATGAAAAACTGTTTTTT. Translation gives CASSGAGGIYEKLFF. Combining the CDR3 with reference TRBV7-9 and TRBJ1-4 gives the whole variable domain DTGVSQNPRHKITKRGQNVTFRCDPISEHNRLYWYRQTLGQGPEFLTYFQNEAQLEKSRLLSDRFSAERPKGSFSTLEIQRTEQGDSAMYLCASSGAGGIYEKLFFGSGTQLSVL.

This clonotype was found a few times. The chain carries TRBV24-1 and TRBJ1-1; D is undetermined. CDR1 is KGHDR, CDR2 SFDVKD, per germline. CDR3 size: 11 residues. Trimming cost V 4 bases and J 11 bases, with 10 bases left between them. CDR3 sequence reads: CATSDRGTAFF. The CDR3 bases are TGTGCCACCAGTGACCGAGGTACTGCTTTCTTT.

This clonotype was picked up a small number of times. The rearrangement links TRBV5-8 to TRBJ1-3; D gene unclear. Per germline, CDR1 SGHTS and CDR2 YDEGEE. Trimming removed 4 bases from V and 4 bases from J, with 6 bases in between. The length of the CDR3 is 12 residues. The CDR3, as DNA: TGTGCCAGCAGCCCGACAGGAAACACCATATATTTT. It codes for CASSPTGNTIYF.

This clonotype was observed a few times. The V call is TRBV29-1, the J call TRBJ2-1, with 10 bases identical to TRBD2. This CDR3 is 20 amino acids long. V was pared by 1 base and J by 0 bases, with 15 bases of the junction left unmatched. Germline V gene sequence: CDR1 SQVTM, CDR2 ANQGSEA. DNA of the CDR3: TGCAGCGTTGAAGGTCTCTTGGGACTAGCGACCCCGCTCTCCTACAATGAGCAGTTCTTC. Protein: CSVEGLLGLATPLSYNEQFF.